This TCR beta chain is from a study of identical twins. Regarding the study as a whole: It was cross-sectional statistical analysis, not following the same donors, that the conclusions relied on. Among beta out-of-frame sequences, excess sharing between twins appeared weaker. Model-predicted out-of-frame TCR alpha sharing fell below observed values in monozygotic twins. Twin-shared out-of-frame alpha sequences showed excess low generation probability.

In its sample, this clonotype was seen once. No antigen is known for it. V lost 5 bases, J lost 2 bases, and 4 bases stayed unmatched. CDR3 length: 15 residues. Germline CDR1 reads SGHTA; CDR2 reads FQGNSA. MiXCR was run by TCRdb on the 5' RACE reads, yielding one entry per CDR3 protein. This repertoire shows 1.5 million to 2 million distinct CDR3 sequences, less than 40% found once; its top ten account for 0.27%. The clonotype was recovered from a newborn girl in good health. The rearrangement uses TRBV7-2 and TRBJ2-5; TRBD2 matches 11 bases. Sequences were obtained from cord blood. CDR3 protein: CASSTWTSGQETQYF. In DNA form, the CDR3 reads TGTGCCAGCAGCACCTGGACTAGCGGGCAAGAGACCCAGTACTTC.